The 4 T cell receptor beta chains in this list originate from one sample, sequenced in a study of neoadjuvant nivolumab and ipilimumab in lung cancer. Profiling relied on immunoSEQ multiplex PCR, and the TCRdb table lists in-frame clones only, not all of them. Here the sample spans fewer than 35,000 clones, 65% to 85% being singletons. Here the sequenced sample was peripheral blood, taken before neoadjuvant nivolumab, alone or with ipilimumab. These TCRs come from an adult with non-small cell lung cancer.

The CDR3 protein is CASRALGGMNTEAFF. The CDR3 nucleotides are TGTGCCAGCAGGGCGTTAGGAGGAATGAACACTGAAGCTTTCTTT. The V call is TRBV5-5, the J call TRBJ1-1; D gene ambiguous. CDR3 length equals 15 residues. V was cut by 5 bases and J by 0 bases, with 14 bases left in between. Germline V gene sequence: CDR1 SGHKS, CDR2 YYEKEE (reference sequence).

This clone has only one observation. The CDR3 sequence: CASSLGGPGPTSQHF. CDR3 DNA: TGTGCCAGCAGCTTAGGGGGGCCAGGGCCCACGTCCCAGCATTTT. The rearrangement uses TRBV7-2 and TRBJ1-5, with TRBD1 as a possible D gene (6 bases). The CDR3 consists of 15 residues. The ends were cut back, 1 base at V and 11 bases at J, with 18 bases in the middle. Looked up from germline, CDR1 is SGHTA and CDR2 is FQGNSA.

This clone was recorded a few times. The chain joins TRBV6-4 to TRBJ1-6; D may be TRBD1 (5 bases). CDR1 and CDR2 (germline): MRHNA, SNTAGT. V gave up 0 bases and J gave up 6 bases, with 9 bases separating them. This CDR3 has 15 residues. CDR3 sequence reads: CASSDSPGTNSPLHF. The CDR3 nucleotides read TGTGCCAGCAGTGACTCCCCGGGGACTAATTCACCCCTCCACTTT.

This clone was observed a few times. This chain links TRBV18 with TRBJ1-5; D is uncertain. Germline V gene data show CDR1 as KGHSH and CDR2 as LQKENI. V was cut by 2 bases and J by 5 bases, with 4 bases left in between. The CDR3 is 12 residues long. CDR3 loop: CASSPGDQPQHF. DNA for the CDR3: TGTGCCAGCTCACCAGGCGATCAGCCCCAGCATTTT.